This T cell receptor (beta chain) was obtained from a study of CD8+ T cells in alopecia areata. As for the study in general: Administration of oral tofacitinib to treated patients was at 5 to 10 mg twice daily. Tofacitinib was given for 6 to 18 months, then stopped for 6 months.

Noted treatment: oral pan-JAK inhibitor, 5-10 mg twice daily. Germline V gives CDR1 SGDLS, CDR2 YYNGEE. The CDR3 covers 15 residues. V was shortened by 4 bases and J by 5 bases, with 18 bases between the two germline ends. Isolated RNA was reverse transcribed into cDNA used as the sequencing template. TCRdb's copy holds only in-frame clones and misses some; the assay was immunoSEQ multiplex PCR. Of approximately 210,000 clones in the sample, approximately 56% are singletons; the top ten hold over 3%. The source was CD4+ T cells sorted from blood, collected at week 4, from a patient treated with tofacitinib. This TCR was recovered from a human donor with alopecia areata. This chain links TRBV9 with TRBJ1-2, with D perhaps TRBD1 (5 bases). The CDR3 DNA sequence: TGTGCCAGCAGCCCGACGGGGGGGACGGCGTATGGCTACACCTTC. Its protein is CASSPTGGTAYGYTF.